The next 5 T cell receptor beta chains were all read from a single sample in a study of T cells in Graves' hyperthyroidism and ophthalmopathy. TCR beta CDR3 sequences were amplified from RNA transcripts. HTBI primers were used for first-round RT-PCR of the TCR CDR3. TCRdb fed the multiplex PCR reads into MiXCR, producing one record per CDR3 protein. The sample yields roughly 500,000 distinct CDR3 sequences, around a quarter seen once. The sample was blood. Receptors originate from a woman in her twenties or thirties with Graves' ophthalmopathy.

This clonotype has a count of ten or more. V usage is TRBV20-1 and J usage is TRBJ1-3; D call uncertain. Deletions cut 5 bases from V and 2 bases from J, with 7 bases between. The germline gives CDR1 DFQATT, CDR2 SNEGSKA (reference sequence). The CDR3 extends over 12 amino acids. The CDR3 DNA reads TGCAGTGCTCGTAGCCCTGGAAACACCATATATTTT. It translates to CSARSPGNTIYF.

The chain combines TRBV12-3 or TRBV12-4 with TRBJ1-5; D is undetermined. The V end was cut by 2 bases, the J end by 5 bases, with 10 bases between. CDR3 length: 14 amino acids. As DNA, the CDR3 is TGTGCCAGCAGTTTATCCAGGTGGGATCAGCCCCAGCATTTT. Protein: CASSLSRWDQPQHF.

Many counts were recorded for this clonotype. The chain has TRBV7-3 and TRBJ2-5; no firm D call. The ends were cut back, 4 bases at V and 4 bases at J, with 10 bases in the middle. The length of the CDR3 is 13 residues. CDR1 and CDR2 from the germline V gene are SGHTA and FQGTGA. The CDR3 sequence: CASSSRTGETQYF. The CDR3 region has the DNA TGTGCCAGCAGCTCCCGAACGGGAGAGACCCAGTACTTC.

At least ten counts were recorded for this clonotype. J is TRBJ1-1 and V is TRBV2, with a possible D match to TRBD1 (6 bases). V lost 0 bases to trimming and J lost 4 bases, with 6 bases between them. CDR1 and CDR2 from the germline V gene are SNHLY and FYNNEI. The CDR3 is 13 residues long. CDR3 residues: CASSEAQGTEAFF. Here the CDR3 DNA reads TGTGCCAGCAGTGAAGCACAGGGCACTGAAGCTTTCTTT. The whole variable domain, filled in from reference TRBV2 and TRBJ1-1, reads EPEVTQTPSHQVTQMGQEVILRCVPISNHLYFYWYRQILGQKVEFLVSFYNNEISEKSEIFDDQFSVERPDGSNFTLKIRSTKLEDSAMYFCASSEAQGTEAFFGQGTRLTVV.

This clonotype showed up many times. The chain couples TRBV14 to TRBJ1-1; unclear D gene. Germline CDR1 and CDR2: SGHDN and FVKESK. The CDR3 runs to 16 residues. Trimming shortened V by 0 bases and J by 4 bases, and 15 bases separated the two germline ends. The CDR3 region has the DNA TGTGCCAGCAGCCAAGACGCTCGTCGAGGGAGCACTGAAGCTTTCTTT. It is translated as CASSQDARRGSTEAFF. The whole variable domain, filled in from reference TRBV14 and TRBJ1-1, reads EAGVTQFPSHSVIEKGQTVTLRCDPISGHDNLYWYRRVMGKEIKFLLHFVKESKQDESGMPNNRFLAERTGGTYSTLKVQPAELEDSGVYFCASSQDARRGSTEAFFGQGTRLTVV.